These 27 T cell receptor beta chains originate from one sample sequenced in a study of Ad26.COV2.S vaccination and SARS-CoV-2 variants. TCRdb's copy holds only in-frame clones and misses some; the assay was immunoSEQ multiplex PCR. Of about 680,000 clones in the sample, around 89% were seen once. Treatment reported: roughly 20 received Ad26.COV2.S at low or high dose, single or two shots; about five received placebo; per-sample allocation not given. Day 63 after the first vaccine or placebo injection was the time point for sampling. The sequenced sample was peripheral blood, obtained in a trial of Ad26.COV2.S vaccine versus placebo. Receptors were obtained from a person aged 18-60 years who received the Ad26.COV2.S COVID-19 vaccine or a placebo.

The rearrangement joins TRBV19 to TRBJ1-2, with D tentatively TRBD1 (5 bases). From germline, CDR1 is LNHDA and CDR2 SQIVND (reference sequence). The CDR3 sequence is 15 residues long. V was cut by 7 bases and J by 2 bases, with 17 bases left in between. The CDR3 spells CASTGDDRANYGYTF. The CDR3 DNA reads as TGTGCCAGTACGGGTGACGACAGAGCGAACTATGGCTACACCTTC.

The J gene is TRBJ1-5, the V gene TRBV6-6, with 8 bases lining up with TRBD1. Trimming at V came to 2 bases and at J to 5 bases, leaving 5 bases not matched to a gene. Germline lookup yields CDR1 MNHNY and CDR2 SVGAGI (reference sequence). The CDR3 length is 15 residues. The CDR3 bases are TGTGCCAGCAGTTACGACAGGGGTCGCGATCAGCCCCAGCATTTT. It translates to CASSYDRGRDQPQHF.

This chain uses TRBV19 with TRBJ2-7; 9 bases are shared with TRBD1. The CDR3 has 14 residues. V was pared by 3 bases and J by 3 bases, with 3 bases of the junction left unmatched. Germline CDR1 reads LNHDA; CDR2 reads SQIVND (reference sequence). The CDR3: CASSIMTGGYEQYF. CDR3 nucleotides: TGTGCCAGTAGTATTATGACAGGGGGCTACGAGCAGTACTTC.

This clone came up a few times. The same CDR3 also results from other DNA sequences found in this sample. This chain connects TRBV4-3 to TRBJ2-6; no definite D call. In germline, CDR1 is LGHNA, CDR2 YSLEER. Trimming removed 0 bases from V and 0 bases from J, with 6 bases in between. The CDR3 loop spans 16 amino acids. CDR3 loop: CASSQDQGSGANVLTF. DNA for the CDR3: TGCGCCAGCAGCCAAGATCAAGGCTCTGGGGCCAACGTCCTGACTTTC.

This clone was recorded once. The chain links TRBV6-6 to TRBJ2-7; possible D gene TRBD2, 5 bases. Trimming took 5 bases from V and 1 from J, leaving 12 bases between them. Per the germline V gene, CDR1 is MNHNY and CDR2 is SVGAGI (reference sequence). The CDR3 spans 14 residues. The CDR3 coding sequence is TGTGCCAGCAGTGCCGGACTGTGGTCCTACGAGCAGTACTTC. It specifies CASSAGLWSYEQYF.

The chain couples TRBV7-2 to TRBJ2-5; D may be TRBD1 (6 bases). The CDR3 is 14 residues long. Deletions cut 2 bases from V and 6 bases from J, with 13 bases between. CDR1 and CDR2 (germline): SGHTA, FQGNSA. The CDR3 region has the DNA TGTGCCAGCAGCTTAAACGCAGGGGTGAAGACCCAGTACTTC. Protein sequence: CASSLNAGVKTQYF.

The gene calls are TRBV7-2 and TRBJ1-2; weak D call: TRBD1 (5 bases). This CDR3 region has 13 residues. Per germline, CDR1 SGHTA and CDR2 FQGNSA. Deletions cut 4 bases from V and 2 bases from J, with 8 bases between. CDR3 protein: CASSSTGNYGYTF. Here the CDR3 DNA reads TGTGCCAGCAGCTCCACAGGAAACTATGGCTACACCTTC.

A few counts support this clone. The chain couples TRBV10-2 to TRBJ2-7, with D maybe TRBD2 (6 bases). The V and J ends lost 8 bases and 1 base respectively, with 15 bases between them. This CDR3 is 14 amino acids long. Germline CDR1 and CDR2: WSHSY and SAAADI. CDR3 sequence (DNA): TGCGCCAGCTCTGAGGGACTGGGTTCCTACGAGCAGTACTTC. Translating gives CASSEGLGSYEQYF.

The chain links TRBV3-1 (or the pseudogene TRBV3-2) to TRBJ1-4; D perhaps matches TRBD1 (5 bases). This CDR3 comprises 19 residues. V lost 0 bases and J 0 bases, leaving 17 bases between the germline ends. The germline CDR1 and CDR2 sequences are LGHDT and YNNKEL (reference sequence). CDR3 bases: TGTGCCAGCAGCCAAGACAGCGGGGCCTCTTTGGCAACTAATGAAAAACTGTTTTTT. This encodes CASSQDSGASLATNEKLFF.

V and J are TRBV6-5 and TRBJ2-7; D remains unclear. Germline V CDR1 and CDR2: MNHEY, SVGAGI. The CDR3 is made up of 14 amino acids. The V and J ends lost 0 bases and 4 bases respectively, with 10 bases between them. The CDR3 spells CASSYSPKGYEQYF. CDR3 nucleotides: TGTGCCAGCAGTTACTCGCCAAAGGGATACGAGCAGTACTTC.

The J gene is TRBJ1-1, the V gene TRBV5-1; perhaps TRBD1 as D (6 bases). The CDR3 totals 13 residues. The V end lost 4 bases, the J end lost 6 bases, and 13 bases lay between the germline ends. The germline V gene encodes CDR1 SGHRS and CDR2 YFSETQ. The CDR3 nucleotides read TGCGCCAGCAGCCAACGGGGGGGCGCTGAAGCTTTCTTT. It encodes CASSQRGGAEAFF.

The rearrangement joins TRBV18 to TRBJ2-7; a possible D gene is TRBD1 (6 bases). V was shortened by 5 bases and J by 3 bases, with 14 bases between the two germline ends. CDR1 is KGHSH, CDR2 LQKENI, per germline. There are 14 residues in the CDR3. In nucleotides, the CDR3 is TGTGCCAGCTCAGGAGGAACAGGGTTCTACGAGCAGTACTTC. Its translation is CASSGGTGFYEQYF. Together with reference TRBV18 and TRBJ2-7, the CDR3 gives the full variable domain: NAGVMQNPRHLVRRRGQEARLRCSPMKGHSHVYWYRQLPEEGLKFMVYLQKENIIDESGMPKERFSAEFPKEGPSILRIQQVVRGDSAAYFCASSGGTGFYEQYFGPGTRLTVT.

The V gene is TRBV6-1, the J gene TRBJ1-5, with D unclear. Germline CDR1 is MNHNS and CDR2 is SASEGT. Deletions cut 4 bases from V and 4 bases from J, with 17 bases between. The CDR3 covers 16 residues. CDR3 nucleotide sequence: TGTGCCAGCAGTGGGCATAATTCCGGGCCGAATCAGCCCCAGCATTTT. Protein sequence: CASSGHNSGPNQPQHF.

The CDR3 loop is CASSRMTGTGYTEAFF. In DNA form, the CDR3 reads TGTGCCAGCAGTCGGATGACCGGGACAGGATACACTGAAGCTTTCTTT. The V and J genes are TRBV27 and TRBJ1-1, with 8 nucleotides matching TRBD1. The CDR3 is made up of 16 amino acids. The germline V gene encodes CDR1 MNHEY and CDR2 SMNVEV (reference sequence). V lost 5 bases to trimming and J lost 3 bases; unmatched junction nucleotides: 11.

The V call is TRBV4-3, the J call TRBJ2-1; TRBD1 matches 7 bases. CDR1 and CDR2 from the germline V gene are LGHNA and YSLEER. After removal of 4 bases from V and 4 bases from J, the junction contained 7 bases not matched to a gene. The CDR3 runs 15 residues. This CDR3 is CASSRRTGEYNEQFF. The CDR3 coding sequence is TGCGCCAGCAGCCGCCGAACAGGGGAGTACAATGAGCAGTTCTTC.

This clone has ten or more counts. V gene TRBV2 combines with J gene TRBJ1-5; D is unresolved. V dropped 5 bases and J dropped 4 bases, with 9 bases sitting between them. The CDR3 is 13 amino acids. CDR1 is SNHLY, CDR2 FYNNEI, per germline. CDR3 DNA sequence: TGTGCCAGCAGTAAAGAGGGAAATCAGCCCCAGCATTTT. This encodes CASSKEGNQPQHF.

This clone was observed once. The V and J genes are TRBV6-5 and TRBJ2-5; D gene uncertain. The germline CDR1 and CDR2 sequences are MNHEY and SVGAGI. Deletions cut 4 bases from V and 3 bases from J, with 12 bases between. The CDR3 is 14 residues long. CDR3 nucleotides: TGTGCCAGCAGTTCACAAGCCCCAGAAGAGACCCAGTACTTC. The encoded protein is CASSSQAPEETQYF.

The chain employs TRBV7-2 and TRBJ1-5, with a tentative D call TRBD1 (5 bases). Germline V gene sequence: CDR1 SGHTA, CDR2 FQGNSA. The CDR3 contains 15 residues. V was clipped by 5 bases and J by 0 bases, with 11 bases between them. DNA for the CDR3: TGTGCCAGCAGCCAGGGACCCTATAGCAATCAGCCCCAGCATTTT. Its translation is CASSQGPYSNQPQHF. The full variable domain, rest sourced from reference TRBV7-2 and TRBJ1-5, is GAGVSQSPSNKVTEKGKDVELRCDPISGHTALYWYRQSLGQGLEFLIYFQGNSAPDKSGLPSDRFSAERTGGSVSTLTIQRTQQEDSAVYLCASSQGPYSNQPQHFGDGTRLSIL.

The rearrangement links TRBV7-2 to TRBJ1-1; D is possibly TRBD1 (5 bases). This CDR3 contains 13 residues. The ends were cut back, 4 bases at V and 4 bases at J, with 10 bases in the middle. Looked up from germline, CDR1 is SGHTA and CDR2 is FQGNSA. The CDR3 sequence: CASSSGRSTEAFF. In DNA form, the CDR3 reads TGTGCCAGCAGCTCGGGGCGTAGCACTGAAGCTTTCTTT.

The V call is TRBV6-6, the J call TRBJ2-7; perhaps TRBD2 as D (6 bases). V gave up 10 bases and J gave up 2 bases, with 15 bases separating them. Per germline, CDR1 MNHNY and CDR2 SVGAGI (reference sequence). CDR3 length: 13 residues. CDR3 sequence reads: CATLPAGTYEQYF. In nucleotides, the CDR3 is TGTGCCACCCTCCCAGCGGGCACCTACGAGCAGTACTTC.

This clone was found once. This chain connects TRBV11-2 to TRBJ1-1; D possibly corresponds to TRBD1 (6 bases). The CDR3 extends over 15 amino acids. V lost 2 bases, J lost 6 bases, and 16 bases lay in between. Germline V CDR1 and CDR2: SGHAT, FQNNGV. The CDR3 nucleotides read TGTGCCAGCAGCTTAAGTTGGGGGGGGCACGCTGAAGCTTTCTTT. Translation gives CASSLSWGGHAEAFF.

J is TRBJ2-2 and V is TRBV10-2, with 9 bases aligning to TRBD1. Trimming cost V 6 bases and J 3 bases; bases outside gene matches: 8. Germline CDR1 reads WSHSY; CDR2 reads SAAADI. The CDR3 contains 16 residues. CDR3 in amino acids: CASSVGQGGYTGELFF. The CDR3 bases are TGCGCCAGCAGCGTGGGACAGGGCGGGTACACCGGGGAGCTGTTTTTT.

The V gene is TRBV28, the J gene TRBJ1-2; no firm D call. Germline assignment: CDR1 MDHEN and CDR2 SYDVKM. V lost 1 base and J 4 bases, leaving 7 bases between the germline ends. This CDR3 region has 13 residues. The DNA for the CDR3 is TGTGCCAGCAGTTTATTGGCTGGCTATGGCTACACCTTC. Its translation is CASSLLAGYGYTF.

The chain uses TRBV9 and TRBJ1-2; unclear D gene. V was pared by 0 bases and J by 4 bases, with 13 bases between. Looked up from germline, CDR1 is SGDLS and CDR2 is YYNGEE. CDR3 length: 15 residues. CDR3 DNA sequence: TGTGCCAGCAGCGTAGCTTCTGTAGGAAGCTATGGCTACACCTTC. Its translation: CASSVASVGSYGYTF.

The chain recombines TRBV11-1 with TRBJ2-3, with TRBD2 as a possible D gene (5 bases). The germline gives CDR1 SGHAT, CDR2 FQDESV (reference sequence). The CDR3 totals 13 residues. V dropped 1 base and J dropped 3 bases, with 5 bases sitting between them. CDR3 bases: TGTGCCAGCAGCTTAGGGAGGACAGATACGCAGTATTTT. Its translation: CASSLGRTDTQYF. The complete variable domain, with remaining parts taken from reference TRBV11-1 and TRBJ2-3, reads EAEVAQSPRYKITEKSQAVAFWCDPISGHATLYWYRQILGQGPELLVQFQDESVVDDSQLPKDRFSAERLKGVDSTLKIQPAELGDSAMYLCASSLGRTDTQYFGPGTRLTVL.

This rearrangement joins TRBV5-1 to TRBJ2-1, with D tentatively TRBD1 or TRBD2 (5 bases each). The germline gives CDR1 SGHRS, CDR2 YFSETQ. The CDR3 is made up of 16 amino acids. Trimming took 4 bases from V and 7 from J, leaving 21 bases between them. CDR3 sequence: CASSRPYGTSRNEQFF. CDR3 in DNA: TGCGCCAGCAGCCGCCCATACGGGACCTCTCGGAATGAGCAGTTCTTC.

CDR3 sequence reads: CSVERGLYGYTF. CDR3 nucleotides: TGCAGCGTTGAACGAGGGTTATATGGCTACACCTTC. V usage is TRBV29-1 and J usage is TRBJ1-2; no clear D. Germline CDR1 reads SQVTM; CDR2 reads ANQGSEA. Trimming cost V 2 bases and J 5 bases, with 9 bases left between them. The CDR3 runs to 12 residues.